This TCR beta chain emerged from a study of blood T cell repertoires in COVID-19. At the level of the study: From T cells, B-cell-depleted T cells, or PBMCs came the material, which was cDNA or gDNA.

V lost 0 bases and J lost 5, with 14 bases in between. The CDR3 length is 16 residues. The germline CDR1 and CDR2 sequences are LGHNA and YNFKEQ. Sequencing used immunoSEQ multiplex PCR; TCRdb keeps in-frame clones, though not all of them. The sample lists 15,000 to 20,000 clones, 80% seen once, with less than 20% in the top ten. The receptor was derived from a human donor in a cohort sampled during active COVID-19. The sample comprised peripheral blood. V and J are TRBV4-2 and TRBJ1-3, with D possibly TRBD1 on 5 matching bases. The CDR3 sequence: CASSQDSDSVRNTIYF. The CDR3 nucleotides are TGTGCCAGCAGCCAAGATTCAGACAGTGTTAGAAACACCATATATTTT.